Presented here are 30 T cell receptor beta chains from one specimen sequenced in a study of shared clonotypes between healthy human individuals. Only in-frame clones appear in the TCRdb table, and some are missing; sequencing was by immunoSEQ multiplex PCR. The profile shows roughly 2,000,000 clones, about 94% of them singletons. Naive CD8 cells, CD45RO-negative and positively selected for CCR7, excluded terminally differentiated effector memory CD45RA+ cells. What was sequenced was naive CD8+ T cells sorted from blood. These receptor sequences come from a man aged 18 to 30 in good health.

The J gene is TRBJ2-7, the V gene TRBV7-3; TRBD2 agrees at 8 bases. V lost 8 bases and J lost 3; bases outside the gene matches: 12. Per the germline V gene, CDR1 is SGHTA and CDR2 is FQGTGA. The CDR3 is 15 amino acids. CDR3 in amino acids: CASETCGLADYEQYF. Here the CDR3 DNA reads TGTGCCAGCGAGACATGCGGACTAGCCGACTACGAGCAGTACTTC.

The chain is built from TRBV27 and TRBJ2-5; D is perhaps TRBD1 (6 bases). V dropped 6 bases and J dropped 9 bases, with 17 bases sitting between them. Germline loops: CDR1 MNHEY, CDR2 SMNVEV (reference sequence). This CDR3 has 13 residues. CDR3 in amino acids: CASRNLEQGSQYF. CDR3 DNA: TGTGCCAGCAGAAACCTCGAACAGGGTTCCCAGTACTTC.

The chain has TRBV28 and TRBJ1-5; D uncertain. Germline lookup yields CDR1 MDHEN and CDR2 SYDVKM. The CDR3 is made up of 14 amino acids. Trimming removed 2 bases at V and 4 bases at J, with 9 bases between. The CDR3 here is CASSLGSGNQPQHF. The CDR3 DNA follows: TGTGCCAGCAGTTTAGGATCAGGAAATCAGCCCCAGCATTTT.

This clone was observed a handful of times. The sample has other DNA sequences that encode this CDR3 too. V usage is TRBV6-5 and J usage is TRBJ2-7; 8 positions agree with TRBD1. The length of the CDR3 is 14 residues. The germline gives CDR1 MNHEY, CDR2 SVGAGI. V shed 0 bases, J shed 3 bases, and the junction held 1 base outside the gene matches. The CDR3 DNA sequence: TGTGCCAGCAGTTACTCAGACAGGGGCTACGAGCAGTACTTC. It translates to CASSYSDRGYEQYF.

The chain has TRBV4-3 and TRBJ1-1; D is undetermined. V was pared by 0 bases and J by 11 bases, with 10 bases between. Germline CDR1 and CDR2: LGHNA and YSLEER. This CDR3 is built from 12 residues. The CDR3 loop reads CASSQDTGVAFF. The DNA of the CDR3 is TGCGCCAGCAGCCAAGATACTGGCGTGGCTTTCTTT.

In its sample, this clone was seen a few times. The chain is built from TRBV19 and TRBJ1-1, with 9 bases that match TRBD1. The CDR3 extends over 15 amino acids. Germline values: CDR1 LNHDA, CDR2 SQIVND (reference sequence). The trim removed 5 bases at V and 3 bases at J, leaving 7 bases unmatched. CDR3 region: CASSPMTGGDTEAFF. The CDR3 region has the DNA TGTGCCAGTAGTCCCATGACAGGGGGTGACACTGAAGCTTTCTTT. Full variable domain (rest looked up from reference TRBV19 and TRBJ1-1): DGGITQSPKYLFRKEGQNVTLSCEQNLNHDAMYWYRQDPGQGLRLIYYSQIVNDFQKGDIAEGYSVSREKKESFPLTVTSAQKNPTAFYLCASSPMTGGDTEAFFGQGTRLTVV.

The V and J genes are TRBV27 and TRBJ1-2; 7 bases match TRBD1. The germline V gene encodes CDR1 MNHEY and CDR2 SMNVEV (reference sequence). Germline trimming cut 5 bases from V and 2 bases from J; bases unmatched to any gene: 8. The CDR3 loop spans 15 amino acids. CDR3 region: CASSQSPQGNYGYTF. CDR3 sequence (DNA): TGTGCCAGCAGTCAGAGTCCACAGGGGAACTATGGCTACACCTTC.

The chain carries TRBV19 and TRBJ2-7; 7 bases line up with TRBD2. After removal of 6 bases from V and 2 bases from J, the junction contained 28 bases not matched to a gene. The germline CDR1 and CDR2 sequences are LNHDA and SQIVND (reference sequence). This CDR3 region has 21 residues. The CDR3 is CASSKLASVGGPLYSPYEQYF. The CDR3 bases are TGTGCCAGTAGCAAGCTAGCTTCCGTGGGAGGGCCCCTTTATTCCCCCTACGAGCAGTACTTC.

This chain links TRBV7-9 with TRBJ1-1; a possible D gene is TRBD1 (6 bases). The CDR3 is 17 amino acids. Trimming cost V 1 base and J 4 bases, with 19 bases left between them. The germline V gene has CDR1 SEHNR and CDR2 FQNEAQ (reference sequence). The CDR3 spells CASSLVLSGAGGTEAFF. CDR3 sequence (DNA): TGTGCCAGCAGCTTAGTTCTGTCAGGGGCCGGAGGCACTGAAGCTTTCTTT.

This chain uses TRBV2 with TRBJ2-1; 12 positions match TRBD2. The length of the CDR3 is 15 residues. V lost 6 bases and J lost 4; bases outside the gene matches: 4. Looked up from germline, CDR1 is SNHLY and CDR2 is FYNNEI. CDR3 nucleotide sequence: TGTGCCAGCAGCCCTAGCGGGGGGGTATACAATGAGCAGTTCTTC. Encoded protein: CASSPSGGVYNEQFF.

A word on this clone: Other DNA sequences of this sample code for an identical CDR3. This chain links TRBV7-9 with TRBJ2-7, with 10 bases matching TRBD1. After removal of 6 bases from V and 6 bases from J, the junction contained 8 bases not matched to a gene. The CDR3 is 14 amino acids. In germline, CDR1 is SEHNR, CDR2 FQNEAQ (reference sequence). The CDR3 DNA is TGTGCCAGCAGTAGTGGGACAGGGGATGGCGAGCAGTACTTC. Translating it yields CASSSGTGDGEQYF.

The chain employs TRBV5-1 and TRBJ2-1, with D possibly TRBD2 on 6 matching bases. Germline CDR1 SGHRS, CDR2 YFSETQ. The V end lost 5 bases, the J end lost 8 bases, and 23 bases lay between the germline ends. This CDR3 is built from 16 residues. The CDR3 DNA follows: TGCGCCAGCAGTGCCTTCGGGGAGGTTATTGAGGATGAGCAGTTCTTC. It is translated as CASSAFGEVIEDEQFF.

The rearrangement links TRBV7-9 to TRBJ2-3, with D tentatively TRBD1 or TRBD2 (5 bases each). CDR1 and CDR2 from the germline V gene are SEHNR and FQNEAQ (reference sequence). CDR3 length equals 14 residues. V lost 5 bases to trimming and J lost 4 bases, with 13 bases between them. CDR3 bases: TGTGCCAGCAGCCCTCGGGACGGCCCAGATACGCAGTATTTT. The encoded protein is CASSPRDGPDTQYF. Drawing the rest from reference TRBV7-9 and TRBJ2-3, the complete variable domain is DTGVSQNPRHKITKRGQNVTFRCDPISEHNRLYWYRQTLGQGPEFLTYFQNEAQLEKSRLLSDRFSAERPKGSFSTLEIQRTEQGDSAMYLCASSPRDGPDTQYFGPGTRLTVL.

The CDR3 is CASSEGQTTGLEKLFF. DNA of the CDR3: TGTGCCAGCAGTGAGGGACAGACTACAGGACTTGAAAAACTGTTTTTT. This chain joins TRBV2 and TRBJ1-4; 7 nucleotides match TRBD1. Germline loops: CDR1 SNHLY, CDR2 FYNNEI. The V and J ends lost 3 bases and 7 bases, in that order; junction bases with no gene match: 11. This CDR3 region has 16 residues. Full variable domain (rest looked up from reference TRBV2 and TRBJ1-4): EPEVTQTPSHQVTQMGQEVILRCVPISNHLYFYWYRQILGQKVEFLVSFYNNEISEKSEIFDDQFSVERPDGSNFTLKIRSTKLEDSAMYFCASSEGQTTGLEKLFFGSGTQLSVL.

In the case of this clone: The sample has other DNA sequences that encode this CDR3 too. The V gene is TRBV27, the J gene TRBJ2-7; 9 positions match TRBD2. The CDR3 has 15 amino acids. CDR1 is MNHEY, CDR2 SMNVEV, per germline (reference sequence). Trimming took 5 bases from V and 0 from J; bases not matched to a gene: 5. CDR3 protein: CASSVAGVSSYEQYF. Written as DNA, the CDR3 is TGTGCCAGCAGTGTAGCGGGAGTCAGCTCCTACGAGCAGTACTTC.

V gene TRBV4-1 combines with J gene TRBJ1-2; D may be TRBD1 (6 bases). V dropped 1 base and J dropped 4 bases, with 16 bases sitting between them. In germline, CDR1 is MGHRA, CDR2 YSYEKL. The length of the CDR3 is 16 residues. CDR3 sequence: CASSQGTLGGGYGYTF. CDR3 DNA: TGCGCCAGCAGCCAAGGGACTTTGGGGGGCGGCTATGGCTACACCTTC.

The gene calls are TRBV4-2 and TRBJ1-1, with D possibly TRBD1 on 5 matching bases. The V and J ends lost 1 base and 3 bases respectively, with 12 bases between them. The germline V gene encodes CDR1 LGHNA and CDR2 YNFKEQ. The CDR3 extends over 15 amino acids. The CDR3 protein is CASSQGEGYYTEAFF. In DNA, the CDR3 is TGTGCCAGCAGCCAAGGCGAGGGGTACTACACTGAAGCTTTCTTT.

The V gene is TRBV7-9, the J gene TRBJ2-3, with D unresolved. The V end lost 7 bases, the J end lost 5 bases, and 19 bases lay between the germline ends. There are 15 residues in the CDR3. Germline CDR1 is SEHNR and CDR2 is FQNEAQ (reference sequence). The CDR3 region has the DNA TGTGCCAGCAACCCTCCCGGTTTAGAAGGAGATACGCAGTATTTT. This sequence encodes CASNPPGLEGDTQYF.

The genes are TRBV27 and TRBJ2-1; possibly TRBD1 or TRBD2 for D (5 bases each). Trimming pared 0 bases from V and 4 bases from J, leaving 13 bases between. This CDR3 has 16 residues. Germline V lookup: CDR1 MNHEY, CDR2 SMNVEV (reference sequence). CDR3 in amino acids: CASSLSRGLGYNEQFF. CDR3 in DNA: TGTGCCAGCAGTTTATCACGGGGCTTGGGGTACAATGAGCAGTTCTTC.

The chain combines TRBV28 with TRBJ2-1; 8 bases are a match to TRBD2. Trimming cost V 3 bases and J 5 bases; bases outside gene matches: 6. This CDR3 is built from 15 residues. CDR1 and CDR2 from the germline V gene are MDHEN and SYDVKM. The CDR3 is CASSLTIAGNNEQFF. CDR3 sequence (DNA): TGTGCCAGCAGTTTGACTATAGCGGGGAACAATGAGCAGTTCTTC.

The V and J genes are TRBV13 and TRBJ2-1; D gene unclear. CDR1 and CDR2 from the germline V gene are PRHDT and FYEKMQ (reference sequence). The V end was cut by 4 bases, the J end by 5 bases, with 9 bases between. The length of the CDR3 is 13 residues. CDR3 in DNA: TGTGCCAGCAGCTCCGCTACCCACAATGAGCAGTTCTTC. Its protein is CASSSATHNEQFF.

This clone was seen a single time. This CDR3 reads CAISDPGLAGEYQETQYF. DNA of the CDR3: TGTGCCATCAGTGATCCGGGACTAGCGGGGGAGTACCAAGAGACCCAGTACTTC. J is TRBJ2-5 and V is TRBV10-3, with 14 positions matching TRBD2. CDR1 and CDR2 (germline): ENHRY, SYGVKD. The CDR3 consists of 18 residues. V lost 3 bases and J lost 0; bases outside the gene matches: 6.

This rearrangement joins TRBV19 to TRBJ1-1; D remains unclear. V lost 8 bases, J lost 1 base, and 11 bases lay in between. Germline V gene lookup returns CDR1 LNHDA and CDR2 SQIVND (reference sequence). This CDR3 is built from 13 residues. The CDR3 coding sequence is TGTGCCAGTGGATGGACGGCGAACACTGAAGCTTTCTTT. Translating it yields CASGWTANTEAFF.

In this sample, this clone turned up once. J is TRBJ1-5 and V is TRBV30; 7 bases line up with TRBD1. The trim removed 2 bases at V and 7 bases at J, leaving 5 bases unmatched. The CDR3 extends over 13 amino acids. The germline V gene encodes CDR1 GTSNPN and CDR2 SVGIG (reference sequence). The CDR3 here is CAWSRDRAQPQHF. In nucleotides, the CDR3 is TGTGCCTGGAGTCGTGACAGGGCCCAGCCCCAGCATTTT.

The V and J genes are TRBV4-1 and TRBJ2-7, with a tentative D call TRBD2 (6 bases). Germline V CDR1 and CDR2: MGHRA, YSYEKL. The germline V and J ends were trimmed by 0 bases and 4 bases, with 16 bases remaining between them. The CDR3 covers 16 residues. The CDR3 sequence is CASSQEPHGGGYEQYF. In DNA form, the CDR3 reads TGCGCCAGCAGCCAAGAACCCCACGGCGGAGGGTACGAGCAGTACTTC.

In regard to this clone: Other DNA sequences in the sample encode the same CDR3. The chain recombines TRBV9 with TRBJ2-6, with 8 positions matching TRBD1. CDR3 size: 15 residues. After removal of 2 bases from V and 4 bases from J, the junction contained 2 bases not matched to a gene. Germline CDR1 and CDR2: SGDLS and YYNGEE. The CDR3 is CASSVQGAGANVLTF. The CDR3 nucleotides read TGTGCCAGCAGCGTTCAGGGGGCCGGGGCCAACGTCCTGACTTTC.

The chain employs TRBV30 and TRBJ1-1; 7 nucleotides agree with TRBD1. This CDR3 comprises 13 residues. The germline V gene encodes CDR1 GTSNPN and CDR2 SVGIG (reference sequence). With 5 bases clipped from V and 0 bases from J, the junction kept 3 bases outside the gene matches. CDR3: CAWGGQMNTEAFF. For the CDR3, the DNA is TGTGCCTGGGGGGGACAGATGAACACTGAAGCTTTCTTT.

This clone has only a few counts. In the same sample, other DNA sequences code for this CDR3. The chain links TRBV9 to TRBJ1-1; no clear D gene. This CDR3 spans 13 amino acids. V was shortened by 0 bases and J by 5 bases, with 8 bases between the two germline ends. The V gene's germline CDR1 is SGDLS and CDR2 YYNGEE. CDR3 loop: CASSVGGQTEAFF. The CDR3 coding sequence is TGTGCCAGCAGCGTAGGGGGTCAGACTGAAGCTTTCTTT.

The chain employs TRBV7-9 and TRBJ2-7, with 7 bases matching TRBD1. V was pared by 3 bases and J by 2 bases, with 13 bases of the junction left unmatched. The CDR3 runs 17 residues. The germline CDR1 and CDR2 sequences are SEHNR and FQNEAQ (reference sequence). This CDR3 is CASSFSPRDSKAYEQYF. DNA for the CDR3: TGTGCCAGCAGCTTCTCGCCTCGGGACAGTAAGGCCTACGAGCAGTACTTC.

V gene TRBV6-1 combines with J gene TRBJ1-1; D not certain. CDR3 length equals 15 residues. Germline V gene lookup returns CDR1 MNHNS and CDR2 SASEGT. V was clipped by 1 base and J by 2 bases, with 11 bases between them. This CDR3 reads CASSEGIPTNTEAFF. In DNA, the CDR3 is TGTGCCAGCAGTGAAGGGATACCTACAAACACTGAAGCTTTCTTT.